These 14 T cell receptor beta chains came from one sample sequenced in a study of technical replicates of blood from a few donors. Sequenced by immunoSEQ multiplex PCR; TCRdb stores in-frame clones only, minus some. The table lists 65,000 to 95,000 clones, roughly 98% of them singletons. Sequencing was done on a sample of T cells isolated from PBMCs. These receptors all stem from a human donor in good health.

This clone was recorded only once. The chain links TRBV9 to TRBJ2-6, with D unresolved. The length of the CDR3 is 15 residues. The V and J ends lost 1 base and 4 bases respectively, with 9 bases between them. Germline V gene data show CDR1 as SGDLS and CDR2 as YYNGEE. CDR3 amino acids: CASSVSGSGANVLTF. Written as DNA, the CDR3 is TGTGCCAGCAGCGTAAGTGGCTCCGGGGCCAACGTCCTGACTTTC.

Written as DNA, the CDR3 is TGTGCCAGCAGCCGTAGCGGGAGAACAGATACGCAGTATTTT. It specifies CASSRSGRTDTQYF. The chain couples TRBV4-2 to TRBJ2-3, with 9 nucleotides matching TRBD2. The germline gives CDR1 LGHNA, CDR2 YNFKEQ. The CDR3 totals 14 residues. The V segment lost 4 bases and the J segment 3 bases; nucleotides outside the gene matches: 2.

The rearrangement joins TRBV6-1 to TRBJ1-1; D might be TRBD1 (5 bases). Germline V CDR1 and CDR2: MNHNS, SASEGT. CDR3 length equals 12 residues. The V and J ends lost 6 bases and 1 base respectively, with 6 bases between them. The CDR3 DNA reads TGTGCCAGCAGGACAGCGAACACTGAAGCTTTCTTT. This codes for CASRTANTEAFF.

The chain carries TRBV13 and TRBJ2-7, with D maybe TRBD1 (6 bases). The germline V gene encodes CDR1 PRHDT and CDR2 FYEKMQ (reference sequence). V was pared by 6 bases and J by 6 bases, with 24 bases between. The CDR3 spans 16 residues. The CDR3 region is CASSSSPRRPQGEQYF. The CDR3 bases are TGTGCCAGCAGTTCTAGCCCGCGGCGGCCACAGGGCGAGCAGTACTTC.

This clone was seen only once. The CDR3 reads CASSDPPGRESYNEQFF. CDR3 nucleotide sequence: TGTGCCAGCAGTGACCCGCCCGGACGGGAATCCTACAATGAGCAGTTCTTC. The gene calls are TRBV2 and TRBJ2-1, with a possible D match to TRBD2 (5 bases). Looked up from germline, CDR1 is SNHLY and CDR2 is FYNNEI. CDR3 length: 17 residues. The V end lost 3 bases, the J end lost 1 base, and 16 bases lay between the germline ends.

The chain combines TRBV14 with TRBJ2-5; 11 bases are a match to TRBD2. The junction had 11 bases not matched to a gene; V was cut back by 1 base and J by 4 bases. Germline CDR1 and CDR2: SGHDN and FVKESK. The CDR3 length is 18 residues. For the CDR3, the DNA is TGTGCCAGCAGCCAAGGAAGGTTCACTAGCGGGAGTGGAGAGACCCAGTACTTC. Translated, it gives CASSQGRFTSGSGETQYF.

The chain joins TRBV2 to TRBJ2-5, with 7 bases matching TRBD1. The CDR3 totals 14 residues. The trim removed 5 bases at V and 5 bases at J, leaving 8 bases unmatched. The germline CDR1 and CDR2 sequences are SNHLY and FYNNEI. This chain's CDR3 is CASSPQGIGETQYF. The CDR3 DNA is TGTGCCAGCAGTCCACAGGGGATTGGGGAGACCCAGTACTTC. The full variable domain, completed using reference TRBV2 and TRBJ2-5, is EPEVTQTPSHQVTQMGQEVILRCVPISNHLYFYWYRQILGQKVEFLVSFYNNEISEKSEIFDDQFSVERPDGSNFTLKIRSTKLEDSAMYFCASSPQGIGETQYFGPGTRLLVL.

The rearrangement joins TRBV4-1 to TRBJ2-2; TRBD2 aligns across 11 bases. Germline V CDR1 and CDR2: MGHRA, YSYEKL. The V and J ends lost 0 bases and 4 bases, in that order; junction bases with no gene match: 16. This CDR3 is built from 21 residues. As DNA, the CDR3 is TGCGCCAGCAGCCAAGAGTCTTGGCTGGCACTAGCGGGAGTCATCACCGGGGAGCTGTTTTTT. Translated: CASSQESWLALAGVITGELFF.

The chain couples TRBV2 to TRBJ1-4; D might be TRBD1 (5 bases). Trimming removed 7 bases at V and 7 bases at J, with 13 bases between. The CDR3 is 13 residues long. CDR1 is SNHLY and CDR2 is FYNNEI in the germline V gene. CDR3 sequence reads: CASNRQGFEKLFF. CDR3 DNA sequence: TGTGCCAGCAACCGGCAGGGTTTTGAAAAACTGTTTTTT.

This chain links TRBV7-3 with TRBJ2-1, with 12 bases lining up with TRBD1. Germline V lookup: CDR1 SGHTA, CDR2 FQGTGA. This CDR3 comprises 15 residues. Trimming took 9 bases from V and 8 from J; bases not matched to a gene: 11. The CDR3 DNA is TGTGCCAGTCAAGGGGGGGGACAGGGGGCCGATGAGCAGTTCTTC. It specifies CASQGGGQGADEQFF.

The chain carries TRBV7-9 and TRBJ1-1; D gene ambiguous. The ends were cut back, 10 bases at V and 3 bases at J, with 24 bases in the middle. The CDR3 consists of 16 residues. Germline CDR1 and CDR2: SEHNR and FQNEAQ (reference sequence). CDR3 nucleotide sequence: TGTGCCACCAAATCAAGAGAGGGTGCTTCGGACACTGAAGCTTTCTTT. Protein sequence: CATKSREGASDTEAFF.

CDR3 in amino acids: CASTATGAFRETQYF. The DNA for the CDR3 is TGTGCCAGTACCGCCACAGGGGCTTTTCGAGAGACCCAGTACTTC. The chain joins TRBV19 to TRBJ2-5, with 7 positions matching TRBD1. V shed 7 bases, J shed 4 bases, and the junction held 12 bases outside the gene matches. The CDR3 covers 15 residues. Germline V gene sequence: CDR1 LNHDA, CDR2 SQIVND (reference sequence).

This chain links TRBV19 with TRBJ1-5; possibly TRBD1 for D (6 bases). Germline-derived CDR1 and CDR2 are LNHDA and SQIVND (reference sequence). V was pared by 3 bases and J by 4 bases, with 19 bases between. The length of the CDR3 is 17 residues. CDR3 sequence (DNA): TGTGCCAGTAGTATTTTGTGGGCCCAAACAGGGAATCAGCCCCAGCATTTT. Encoded protein: CASSILWAQTGNQPQHF.

This chain links TRBV29-1 with TRBJ2-7; D is possibly TRBD2 (6 bases). Germline V lookup: CDR1 SQVTM, CDR2 ANQGSEA. Trimming pared 6 bases from V and 1 base from J, leaving 16 bases between. The length of the CDR3 is 14 residues. This CDR3 is CSVHGGRGSYEQYF. CDR3 DNA sequence: TGCAGCGTCCACGGAGGTCGGGGGTCCTACGAGCAGTACTTC.